These 15 T cell receptor beta chains share one sample of origin, sequenced in a study of response to subunit inactivated influenza vaccine. TCRdb reprocessed the RT-PCR reads via MiXCR and lists one record per CDR3 protein. The data show 650,000 to 800,000 distinct CDR3 sequences, about a fifth seen once. The sequencing used PBMCs from blood, collected around 5 days after vaccination. Receptors originate from a man aged 45-65 years who received an inactivated influenza vaccine.

This clonotype came up a few times. V is TRBV15 and J is TRBJ1-2; D is uncertain. Looked up from germline, CDR1 is LNHNV and CDR2 is YYDKDF (reference sequence). V lost 4 bases and J 2 bases, leaving 8 bases between the germline ends. CDR3 length: 13 amino acids. CDR3 coding DNA: TGTGCCACCAGCACTTCAGCCAACTATGGCTACACCTTC. It is translated as CATSTSANYGYTF.

This clonotype was counted at least ten times. The V call is TRBV20-1, the J call TRBJ2-3, with unresolved D. The germline V gene has CDR1 DFQATT and CDR2 SNEGSKA (reference sequence). CDR3 length: 13 residues. The V end lost 1 base, the J end lost 3 bases, and 8 bases lay between the germline ends. The CDR3 DNA reads as TGCAGTGCTAGAGCGACCCTTACAGATACGCAGTATTTT. As protein: CSARATLTDTQYF.

This clonotype has only a few counts. The gene calls are TRBV10-3 and TRBJ2-7; no firm D call. V was clipped by 2 bases and J by 3 bases, with 11 bases between them. The CDR3 has 14 residues. Germline CDR1 and CDR2: ENHRY and SYGVKD. CDR3 in amino acids: CAISEDRSLYEQYF. The CDR3 DNA follows: TGTGCCATCAGTGAGGATCGGTCTCTCTACGAGCAGTACTTC.

This clonotype has at least ten counts. The rearrangement uses TRBV4-2 and TRBJ2-2; 11 positions match TRBD2. The V gene's germline CDR1 is LGHNA and CDR2 YNFKEQ. The CDR3 loop spans 16 amino acids. Trimming cost V 3 bases and J 2 bases; bases outside gene matches: 2. Here the CDR3 DNA reads TGTGCCAGCAGCCAGGGGACTAGCGGAAACACCGGGGAGCTGTTTTTT. Its translation is CASSQGTSGNTGELFF.

V usage is TRBV29-1 and J usage is TRBJ2-5; D remains unclear. Germline assignment: CDR1 SQVTM and CDR2 ANQGSEA. This CDR3 has 11 residues. V was trimmed by 5 bases and J by 5 bases, leaving 9 bases between them. The CDR3 loop reads CSVRPSETQYF. CDR3 coding DNA: TGCAGCGTTCGTCCGAGTGAGACCCAGTACTTC.

The chain uses TRBV6-5 and TRBJ2-1, with D possibly TRBD2 on 6 matching bases. This CDR3 comprises 17 residues. Trimming stripped 0 bases from V and 4 bases from J, with 16 bases between. Germline lookup yields CDR1 MNHEY and CDR2 SVGAGI. CDR3 nucleotide sequence: TGTGCCAGCAGTTACTCCGGGATCCGGGGGATTTACAATGAGCAGTTCTTC. This translates into CASSYSGIRGIYNEQFF.

The genes are TRBV20-1 and TRBJ2-3; D not resolved. V dropped 3 bases and J dropped 0 bases, with 13 bases sitting between them. The CDR3 has 15 residues. The germline V gene encodes CDR1 DFQATT and CDR2 SNEGSKA (reference sequence). The CDR3 DNA reads as TGCAGTGCTAGGAAACAGAAAGGTAGCACAGATACGCAGTATTTT. Translation: CSARKQKGSTDTQYF.

The genes are TRBV9 and TRBJ2-2, with 7 bases fitting TRBD1. CDR3 length: 15 amino acids. The germline gives CDR1 SGDLS, CDR2 YYNGEE. The V segment lost 3 bases and the J segment 4 bases; nucleotides outside the gene matches: 6. This chain's CDR3 is CASSDKGGPTGELFF. The CDR3 DNA is TGTGCCAGCAGCGACAAAGGGGGCCCCACCGGGGAGCTGTTTTTT.

This clonotype was counted only a few times. This chain connects TRBV7-2 to TRBJ1-2; weak D call: TRBD1 (6 bases). The length of the CDR3 is 13 residues. The germline CDR1 and CDR2 sequences are SGHTA and FQGNSA. The V end was cut by 5 bases, the J end by 4 bases, with 11 bases between. The CDR3 region has the DNA TGTGCCAGCAGCCCTCGACAGGCCTATGGCTACACCTTC. This translates into CASSPRQAYGYTF.

V and J are TRBV20-1 and TRBJ2-5; D is tentatively TRBD1 or TRBD2 (7 bases each). The CDR3 covers 12 residues. Germline V lookup: CDR1 DFQATT, CDR2 SNEGSKA (reference sequence). As DNA, the CDR3 is TGCAGCCGTACAGGGGAGGGAGAGACCCAGTACTTC. This codes for CSRTGEGETQYF.

As regards this clonotype: The conserved final phenylalanine or tryptophan is absent from the CDR3, which likely points to a read error. The DNA is omitted, as the CDR3 cannot be located on it reliably, and the CDR3 follows TCRdb's listing. J is TRBJ2-3 and V is TRBV6-5; no check of the table's D call, TRBD2, against the DNA was made. The CDR3 is made up of 14 amino acids, end residues included. The germline gives CDR1 MNHEY, CDR2 SVGAGI. CDR3: CASSSSLGTSGTVV.

This clonotype appeared a few times. This chain joins TRBV7-2 and TRBJ1-2; D possibly corresponds to TRBD1 (5 bases). The CDR3 covers 14 residues. V was shortened by 4 bases and J by 8 bases, with 17 bases between the two germline ends. Germline V CDR1 and CDR2: SGHTA, FQGNSA. The DNA for the CDR3 is TGTGCCAGCAGCTCCGGGACGGGTTCTAGGGGCTACACCTTC. It yields the protein CASSSGTGSRGYTF.

The chain couples TRBV20-1 to TRBJ2-7, with 8 positions matching TRBD2. The trim removed 7 bases at V and 1 base at J, leaving 12 bases unmatched. This CDR3 region has 15 residues. Germline CDR1 reads DFQATT; CDR2 reads SNEGSKA (reference sequence). Here the CDR3 DNA reads TGCAGTGGTAGGCGGGGGGCTCTCCTATCCTACGAGCAGTACTTC. Translated: CSGRRGALLSYEQYF.

This chain connects TRBV7-2 to TRBJ2-7, with a possible D match to TRBD1 (5 bases). The CDR3 length is 16 residues. Looked up from germline, CDR1 is SGHTA and CDR2 is FQGNSA. V lost 3 bases, J lost 2 bases, and 17 bases lay in between. CDR3 sequence reads: CASSFRSGNVPYEQYF. The CDR3 DNA reads TGTGCCAGCAGCTTTCGGTCAGGGAATGTCCCCTACGAGCAGTACTTC.

This clonotype showed up just a few times. This chain uses TRBV5-1 with TRBJ2-2; TRBD1 matches 11 bases. The CDR3 has 16 residues. V shed 3 bases, J shed 5 bases, and the junction held 6 bases outside the gene matches. CDR1 and CDR2 (germline): SGHRS, YFSETQ. DNA for the CDR3: TGCGCCAGCAGCTGGGGACAGGGGGTCGAGACCGGGGAGCTGTTTTTT. Translation: CASSWGQGVETGELFF.